Presented here are 17 T cell receptor beta chains from one specimen sequenced in a study of OX40 agonist ivuxolimab in advanced cancers. Libraries were made using the immunoSEQ multiplex PCR assay. What TCRdb holds here is the immuneACCESS table cut down to in-frame rearrangements. Part of the clones is not present; checked against another copy, under half of the missing clones reflect an unresolved V gene, and the others are unexplained. In this sample the table shows about 95,000 clones, 89% of which occur a single time. The ten biggest clones cover 0.33% of the sample. This specimen consisted of CD4+ or CD8+ T cells sorted from blood, obtained in a trial of the OX40 agonist ivuxolimab. The receptors shown here come from an adult with an advanced solid tumor such as melanoma, head and neck, liver or kidney cancer.

The V and J genes are TRBV5-1 and TRBJ2-5, with 10 positions matching TRBD2. This CDR3 spans 16 amino acids. V dropped 3 bases and J dropped 4; count of bases not matched to a gene: 9. Germline V gene lookup returns CDR1 SGHRS and CDR2 YFSETQ. In nucleotides, the CDR3 is TGCGCCAGCAGCTCCGTAGCGGGGGGAAGAGGAGAGACCCAGTACTTC. Its protein is CASSSVAGGRGETQYF.

This chain joins TRBV4-1 and TRBJ1-1; 12 bases are a match to TRBD1. Germline V gene sequence: CDR1 MGHRA, CDR2 YSYEKL. This CDR3 has 17 amino acids. Trimming removed 4 bases from V and 5 bases from J; junction bases left unmatched: 11. The CDR3 sequence: CASSPLPGQGARTEAFF. The CDR3 DNA reads as TGCGCCAGCAGCCCCCTCCCGGGACAGGGGGCAAGAACTGAAGCTTTCTTT.

This clone appeared a few times. The chain has TRBV6-1 and TRBJ2-1, with 10 bases fitting TRBD2. Germline V CDR1 and CDR2: MNHNS, SASEGT. J lost 5 bases, V lost 7 bases, and 8 bases had no gene match. The CDR3 is 15 residues long. CDR3 bases: TGTGCCAGCAACCCAGCGGGAGGGCGGCACAATGAGCAGTTCTTC. Translated: CASNPAGGRHNEQFF.

The rearrangement uses TRBV5-4 and TRBJ2-1; D gene ambiguous. The germline V gene encodes CDR1 SGHNT and CDR2 YYREEE (reference sequence). The CDR3 runs 13 residues. V lost 5 bases and J 5 bases, leaving 11 bases between the germline ends. This chain's CDR3 is CASSSGPDNEQFF. CDR3 bases: TGTGCCAGCAGTTCCGGGCCGGACAATGAGCAGTTCTTC.

The rearrangement joins TRBV6-5 to TRBJ2-2; 7 positions agree with TRBD1. This CDR3 is built from 16 residues. With V trimmed by 2 bases and J by 3 bases, 6 bases remained unmatched. Germline-derived CDR1 and CDR2 are MNHEY and SVGAGI. Written as DNA, the CDR3 is TGTGCCAGCAGTTACGCCGGGACAGAAGACACCGGGGAGCTGTTTTTT. Translation gives CASSYAGTEDTGELFF.

The DNA of the CDR3 is TGTGCCAGCAGCACCGGACCCAGAAGCTCCTACAATGAGCAGTTCTTC. Its protein is CASSTGPRSSYNEQFF. The chain couples TRBV11-2 to TRBJ2-1; D unclear. The CDR3 runs 16 residues. CDR1 and CDR2 (germline): SGHAT, FQNNGV. The ends were cut back, 5 bases at V and 0 bases at J, with 14 bases in the middle.

V usage is TRBV25-1 and J usage is TRBJ1-5; possibly TRBD1 for D (6 bases). The CDR3 length is 13 residues. Looked up from germline, CDR1 is MGHDK and CDR2 is SYGVNS. The germline V and J ends were trimmed by 10 bases and 3 bases, with 13 bases remaining between them. The CDR3 reads CATRGGFNQPQHF. The CDR3, as DNA: TGTGCCACCCGAGGGGGTTTCAATCAGCCCCAGCATTTT.

The chain links TRBV29-1 to TRBJ2-7; 7 nucleotides line up with TRBD2. CDR1 is SQVTM and CDR2 is ANQGSEA in the germline V gene. The CDR3 is 14 amino acids. Unmatched junction bases numbered 6, after V lost 4 bases and J lost 0 bases. CDR3 sequence reads: CSVGGRASSYEQYF. CDR3 DNA: TGCAGCGTTGGAGGGAGGGCGAGCTCCTACGAGCAGTACTTC.

The chain links TRBV18 to TRBJ2-3; D uncertain. The CDR3 totals 13 residues. The germline gives CDR1 KGHSH, CDR2 LQKENI. Trimming removed 5 bases from V and 1 base from J, with 7 bases in between. The CDR3 protein is CASSSGRTDTQYF. The CDR3 DNA follows: TGTGCCAGCTCATCTGGACGCACAGATACGCAGTATTTT.

V usage is TRBV7-9 and J usage is TRBJ1-2; D may be TRBD1 (5 bases). Germline CDR1 reads SEHNR; CDR2 reads FQNEAQ (reference sequence). CDR3 length equals 13 residues. V lost 5 bases, J lost 9 bases, and 16 bases lay in between. CDR3 sequence: CASSTGQISRYTF. The CDR3, as DNA: TGTGCCAGCAGCACAGGTCAAATAAGTCGCTACACCTTC.

This clone turned up a few times. The chain combines TRBV29-1 with TRBJ1-1; D gene uncertain. The CDR3 contains 13 residues. The germline V and J ends were trimmed by 0 bases and 3 bases, with 8 bases remaining between them. Germline assignment: CDR1 SQVTM and CDR2 ANQGSEA. The CDR3 DNA is TGCAGCGTTGAAGAGGGTGGGGACACTGAAGCTTTCTTT. Amino acid sequence: CSVEEGGDTEAFF.

V is TRBV18 and J is TRBJ2-1; D not certain. CDR1 and CDR2 from the germline V gene are KGHSH and LQKENI. Between the trimmed V and J ends, which lost 0 bases and 9 bases, there was a span of 21 bases. The CDR3 covers 17 residues. The CDR3 bases are TGTGCCAGCTCACCACCGTACACGTCGAAGTTCACCGGTGAGCAGTTCTTC. It encodes CASSPPYTSKFTGEQFF.

The V gene is TRBV10-3, the J gene TRBJ2-7; D gene ambiguous. Trimming took 4 bases from V and 3 from J, leaving 7 bases between them. This CDR3 comprises 12 residues. Germline CDR1 is ENHRY and CDR2 is SYGVKD. For the CDR3, the DNA is TGTGCCATCAGTGCCTTGGACTACGAGCAGTACTTC. Translated: CAISALDYEQYF.

The chain links TRBV27 to TRBJ1-2; maybe TRBD1 (6 bases). Per germline, CDR1 MNHEY and CDR2 SMNVEV (reference sequence). V lost 5 bases and J 7 bases, leaving 14 bases between the germline ends. The CDR3 runs to 13 residues. DNA of the CDR3: TGTGCCAGCAGTCCTGGGACAAGTGGTGGCTACACCTTC. This sequence encodes CASSPGTSGGYTF.

The chain is built from TRBV4-3 and TRBJ1-2; 8 nucleotides match TRBD1. The CDR3 loop spans 15 amino acids. The ends lost 4 bases at V and 0 bases at J; junction bases unmatched: 4. CDR1 is LGHNA and CDR2 is YSLEER in the germline V gene. The CDR3 region has the DNA TGCGCCAGCAGCCGAACGACAGGGGCTAACTATGGCTACACCTTC. It yields the protein CASSRTTGANYGYTF.

V gene TRBV19 combines with J gene TRBJ2-4; a possible D gene is TRBD1 (6 bases). Deletions cut 3 bases from V and 7 bases from J, with 28 bases between. The CDR3 extends over 19 amino acids. Germline CDR1 reads LNHDA; CDR2 reads SQIVND (reference sequence). The CDR3, as DNA: TGTGCCAGTAGTATTGTACCCGCCGGTTCGTCGGGGACAAGTAACATTCAGTACTTC. Translated: CASSIVPAGSSGTSNIQYF.

This clone showed up just a few times. The J gene is TRBJ1-3, the V gene TRBV9; possible D gene TRBD1, 5 bases. Germline V gene data show CDR1 as SGDLS and CDR2 as YYNGEE. Deletions cut 0 bases from V and 2 bases from J, with 18 bases between. The CDR3 length is 18 residues. CDR3 sequence (DNA): TGTGCCAGCAGCGTAGCTTCTGGAGTAGGGGCGGCTGGAAACACCATATATTTT. It specifies CASSVASGVGAAGNTIYF.